These 9 T cell receptor beta chains came from one sample sequenced in a study of shared clonotypes between healthy human individuals. CD45RO-negative CD8 cells positively selected for CCR7 made up the naive population, which excluded terminally differentiated effector memory CD45RA+ cells. The protocol was immunoSEQ multiplex PCR, while the TCRdb copy is restricted to in-frame clones and leaves out a portion. The table shows about 580,000 clones, with about 98% occurring only once. Material: naive CD8+ T cells sorted from blood. Receptor source: a man younger than 45 in good health.

CDR3 protein: CASSEDLIGQRWGNTEAFF. The CDR3 DNA reads as TGTGCCAGCAGTGAAGATCTTATTGGCCAAAGGTGGGGGAACACTGAAGCTTTCTTT. The chain couples TRBV6-1 to TRBJ1-1; D is undetermined. Germline CDR1 MNHNS, CDR2 SASEGT. V was trimmed by 1 base and J by 1 base, leaving 22 bases between them. This CDR3 spans 19 amino acids.

The rearrangement links TRBV7-9 to TRBJ1-5; maybe TRBD1 (6 bases). Germline-derived CDR1 and CDR2 are SEHNR and FQNEAQ (reference sequence). The CDR3 sequence is 16 residues long. V was clipped by 5 bases and J by 4 bases, with 18 bases between them. CDR3 protein: CASSGGPGHRNQPQHF. For the CDR3, the DNA is TGTGCCAGCAGCGGGGGCCCGGGACACCGAAATCAGCCCCAGCATTTT. Drawing the rest from reference TRBV7-9 and TRBJ1-5, the complete variable domain is DTGVSQNPRHKITKRGQNVTFRCDPISEHNRLYWYRQTLGQGPEFLTYFQNEAQLEKSRLLSDRFSAERPKGSFSTLEIQRTEQGDSAMYLCASSGGPGHRNQPQHFGDGTRLSIL.

The rearrangement uses TRBV5-5 and TRBJ2-1, with 8 bases fitting TRBD2. This CDR3 contains 16 residues. Germline V lookup: CDR1 SGHKS, CDR2 YYEKEE (reference sequence). J lost 8 bases, V lost 3 bases, and 13 bases had no gene match. The CDR3 DNA follows: TGTGCCAGCAGCTCAGCCGGGACTAGGATTCCCGATGAGCAGTTCTTC. It is translated as CASSSAGTRIPDEQFF.

The chain couples TRBV28 to TRBJ2-7; 11 bases fit TRBD2. CDR3 length: 15 residues. J lost 3 bases, V lost 5 bases, and 6 bases had no gene match. Per the germline V gene, CDR1 is MDHEN and CDR2 is SYDVKM. The CDR3: CASSAGLAGFYEQYF. CDR3 DNA sequence: TGTGCCAGCAGTGCCGGACTAGCGGGTTTCTACGAGCAGTACTTC.

V gene TRBV13 combines with J gene TRBJ2-7; possible D gene TRBD1, 7 bases. Germline loops: CDR1 PRHDT, CDR2 FYEKMQ (reference sequence). The V end lost 5 bases, the J end lost 3 bases, and 17 bases lay between the germline ends. This CDR3 comprises 15 residues. CDR3 region: CASSRGTVDFYEQYF. CDR3 nucleotides: TGTGCCAGCAGCCGGGGGACAGTTGATTTCTACGAGCAGTACTTC. The variable domain in full, with the rest retrieved from reference TRBV13 and TRBJ2-7, is AAGVIQSPRHLIKEKRETATLKCYPIPRHDTVYWYQQGPGQDPQFLISFYEKMQSDKGSIPDRFSAQQFSDYHSELNMSSLELGDSALYFCASSRGTVDFYEQYFGPGTRLTVT.

The gene calls are TRBV5-6 and TRBJ1-2; D possibly corresponds to TRBD1 (5 bases). Germline-derived CDR1 and CDR2 are SGHDT and YYEEEE. This CDR3 region has 12 residues. Between the trimmed V and J ends, which lost 1 base and 4 bases, there was a span of 5 bases. The CDR3 loop is CASSLTGYGYTF. CDR3 in DNA: TGTGCCAGCAGCTTGACAGGCTATGGCTACACCTTC.

The chain recombines TRBV21-1 with TRBJ2-1; TRBD2 was called by the table and not checked on the DNA. TRBV21-1 is a listed pseudogene. This CDR3 comprises 18 residues. CDR3 region: CASSRVPFAGATGNEQFF. The CDR3 coding sequence is TGTGCCAGCAGCAGGGTTCCCTTCGCGGGAGCAACGGGAAATGAGCAGTTCTTC.

The count of this clone is one. The J gene is TRBJ1-2, the V gene TRBV27; TRBD1 is a possible D gene (5 bases). Trimming took 4 bases from V and 4 from J, leaving 13 bases between them. Germline CDR1 and CDR2: MNHEY and SMNVEV (reference sequence). The CDR3 covers 14 residues. The CDR3 here is CASSSGGLFYGYTF. The CDR3 nucleotides read TGTGCCAGCAGTTCCGGGGGATTGTTCTATGGCTACACCTTC.

CDR3 loop: CASSVPPQSDEQFF. CDR3 DNA sequence: TGTGCCAGCAGCGTACCCCCCCAGAGCGATGAGCAGTTCTTC. The rearrangement uses TRBV9 and TRBJ2-1; D call uncertain. In germline, CDR1 is SGDLS, CDR2 YYNGEE. V was cut by 1 base and J by 8 bases, with 13 bases left in between. The CDR3 spans 14 residues.